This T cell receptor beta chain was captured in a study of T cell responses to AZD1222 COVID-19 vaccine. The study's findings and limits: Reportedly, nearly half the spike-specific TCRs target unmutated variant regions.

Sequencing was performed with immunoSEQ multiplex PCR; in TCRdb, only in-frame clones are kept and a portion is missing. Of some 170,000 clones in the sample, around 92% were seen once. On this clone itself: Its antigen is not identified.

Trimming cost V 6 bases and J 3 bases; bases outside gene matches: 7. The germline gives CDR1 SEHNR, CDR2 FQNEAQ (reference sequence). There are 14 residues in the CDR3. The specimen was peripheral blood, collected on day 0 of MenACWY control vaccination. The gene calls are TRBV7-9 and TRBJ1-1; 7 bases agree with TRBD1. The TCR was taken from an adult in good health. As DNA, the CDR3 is TGTGCCAGCAGTTCAGGGGGTACGGACACTGAAGCTTTCTTT. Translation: CASSSGGTDTEAFF.